There are many counts of the clone carrying this TCR beta chain. Its antigen remains unknown. TCRdb itself ran the 5' RACE reads through MiXCR, one entry per CDR3 protein. The sample carries approximately 300,000 distinct CDR3 sequences, approximately 11% recorded once. The CDR3 runs 12 residues. J lost 7 bases, V lost 2 bases, and 1 base had no gene match. Germline V CDR1 and CDR2: SGHTA, FQGNSA. These data belong to a study of T cells after yellow fever vaccination. Study details: Fractions with few cells were prepared using SMART-Seq v4 Ultra Low Input.

Study-level findings and limits: Boosting was followed by the reappearance of most primary-vaccination clones (96% CD4, about 90% CD8).

The sequenced sample was CD4+ T cells sorted from PBMCs, obtained 45 days after the yellow fever booster vaccination. This clonotype was obtained from a man aged 18 to 29 who received the YFV17D yellow fever vaccine. The chain joins TRBV7-2 to TRBJ1-2; 7 positions match TRBD1. CDR3 in DNA: TGTGCCAGCAGCTTAACAGGGGCTGGCTACACCTTC. This gives the protein CASSLTGAGYTF.